The 17 T cell receptor beta chains reported below all come from one sample, sequenced in a study of OX40 agonist ivuxolimab in advanced cancers. TCRdb's copy holds only in-frame clones and misses some; the assay was immunoSEQ multiplex PCR. The sample shows about 70,000 clones, 82% of them seen only once. Source: CD4+ or CD8+ T cells sorted from blood, taken in a trial of the OX40 agonist ivuxolimab. The source of these receptors is an adult with an advanced solid tumor such as melanoma, head and neck, liver or kidney cancer.

V usage is TRBV5-8 and J usage is TRBJ1-5; 8 bases are a match to TRBD1. The CDR3 has 14 residues. The V gene end was trimmed by 5 bases and the J gene end by 6 bases; junction bases not matched to a gene: 7. CDR1 is SGHTS and CDR2 is YDEGEE in the germline V gene. The CDR3 region is CASRHRTGIQPQHF. The CDR3 region has the DNA TGTGCCAGCAGACATAGGACAGGGATTCAGCCCCAGCATTTT.

The chain joins TRBV25-1 to TRBJ1-2; 7 nucleotides agree with TRBD1. The germline V gene encodes CDR1 MGHDK and CDR2 SYGVNS. V lost 2 bases, J lost 8 bases, and 14 bases stayed unmatched. CDR3 length: 16 residues. CDR3 sequence: CASSENGKGTEQGYTF. In nucleotides, the CDR3 is TGTGCCAGCAGTGAAAATGGCAAGGGGACAGAGCAGGGCTACACCTTC.

This chain uses TRBV28 with TRBJ2-7; TRBD1 agrees at 10 bases. Germline V gene data show CDR1 as MDHEN and CDR2 as SYDVKM. This CDR3 has 14 amino acids. With 8 bases clipped from V and 3 bases from J, the junction kept 7 bases outside the gene matches. In DNA form, the CDR3 reads TGTGCCAGCTCGACAGGGGGCTCATTCTACGAGCAGTACTTC. Its translation is CASSTGGSFYEQYF.

This chain joins TRBV2 and TRBJ1-3; D not certain. Trimming took 6 bases from V and 0 from J, leaving 9 bases between them. This CDR3 has 14 amino acids. Germline-derived CDR1 and CDR2 are SNHLY and FYNNEI. The CDR3 region is CASSGVRSGNTIYF. The CDR3 DNA reads as TGTGCCAGCAGCGGGGTGCGCTCTGGAAACACCATATATTTT.

This chain links TRBV6-6 with TRBJ2-7; D remains unclear. V was pared by 6 bases and J by 6 bases, with 9 bases between. The CDR3 runs to 11 residues. The germline gives CDR1 MNHNY, CDR2 SVGAGI (reference sequence). The CDR3 nucleotides are TGTGCCAGCAGCCGGATAGGCGAGCAGTACTTC. Its translation is CASSRIGEQYF.

The chain has TRBV9 and TRBJ2-3, with D perhaps being TRBD1 or TRBD2 (6 bases each). The CDR3 has 16 residues. The V end was cut by 4 bases, the J end by 1 base, with 16 bases between. Germline V gene sequence: CDR1 SGDLS, CDR2 YYNGEE. The DNA of the CDR3 is TGTGCCAGCAGCCCCTTGGGGGGCCGGGGCACAGATACGCAGTATTTT. It encodes CASSPLGGRGTDTQYF.

This clone has just one count. The chain has TRBV5-1 and TRBJ2-7, with TRBD2 matching over 8 bases. The CDR3 length is 16 residues. V was clipped by 4 bases and J by 4 bases; unmatched bases: 13. Germline V gene lookup returns CDR1 SGHRS and CDR2 YFSETQ. CDR3 region: CASSAGRGETGYEQYF. The CDR3 nucleotides read TGCGCCAGCAGCGCCGGGCGGGGGGAGACGGGATACGAGCAGTACTTC. The full variable domain, rest sourced from reference TRBV5-1 and TRBJ2-7, is KAGVTQTPRYLIKTRGQQVTLSCSPISGHRSVSWYQQTPGQGLQFLFEYFSETQRNKGNFPGRFSGRQFSNSRSEMNVSTLELGDSALYLCASSAGRGETGYEQYFGPGTRLTVT.

The genes are TRBV6-4 and TRBJ2-3; 11 bases line up with TRBD1. The CDR3 extends over 15 amino acids. V trimming: 6 bases; J trimming: 6 bases; junction bases outside the gene matches: 8. The V gene's germline CDR1 is MRHNA and CDR2 SNTAGT. CDR3 residues: CASSRTGGMADTQYF. CDR3 bases: TGTGCCAGCAGCAGGACAGGGGGCATGGCGGATACGCAGTATTTT.

The CDR3 region is CASSTAPDRGRETQYF. The CDR3, as DNA: TGTGCCAGTAGTACCGCCCCCGACAGGGGGCGAGAGACCCAGTACTTC. The chain uses TRBV19 and TRBJ2-5; 10 bases match TRBD1. This CDR3 spans 16 amino acids. The ends lost 4 bases at V and 4 bases at J; junction bases unmatched: 9. Looked up from germline, CDR1 is LNHDA and CDR2 is SQIVND (reference sequence).

This rearrangement joins TRBV2 to TRBJ1-1, with D maybe TRBD1 (6 bases). The CDR3 contains 12 residues. Germline assignment: CDR1 SNHLY and CDR2 FYNNEI. Trimming stripped 6 bases from V and 6 bases from J, with 11 bases between. The chain's CDR3 is CASSVRTAEAFF. CDR3 DNA: TGTGCCAGCAGCGTTAGGACAGCTGAAGCTTTCTTT.

The J gene is TRBJ1-4, the V gene TRBV2; TRBD1 matches 7 bases. Trimming cost V 6 bases and J 8 bases; bases outside gene matches: 9. The CDR3 is 14 amino acids. CDR1 and CDR2 from the germline V gene are SNHLY and FYNNEI. Written as DNA, the CDR3 is TGTGCCAGCAGGGAGGGGGCTGTTGGGGAAAAACTGTTTTTT. It is translated as CASREGAVGEKLFF.

This rearrangement joins TRBV7-2 to TRBJ2-3; 12 bases agree with TRBD2. This CDR3 is built from 15 residues. Germline loops: CDR1 SGHTA, CDR2 FQGNSA. The V gene end was trimmed by 5 bases and the J gene end by 2 bases; junction bases not matched to a gene: 2. CDR3 sequence reads: CASSRTSGVTDTQYF. CDR3 coding DNA: TGTGCCAGCAGCAGGACTAGCGGGGTCACAGATACGCAGTATTTT.

The chain uses TRBV5-6 and TRBJ2-3, with D tentatively TRBD1 (6 bases). Between the trimmed V and J ends, which lost 2 bases and 0 bases, there was a span of 13 bases. There are 16 residues in the CDR3. CDR1 is SGHDT, CDR2 YYEEEE, per germline. The CDR3: CASSLRQAASTDTQYF. Here the CDR3 DNA reads TGTGCCAGCAGCTTAAGACAGGCCGCGAGCACAGATACGCAGTATTTT.

This sequence joins TRBV15 and TRBJ1-5, with D perhaps matching TRBD1 (5 bases). The CDR3 runs 18 residues. Germline V lookup: CDR1 LNHNV, CDR2 YYDKDF (reference sequence). Trimming took off 1 base at V and 0 bases at J, with 16 bases between the two ends. The CDR3 region has the DNA TGTGCCACCAGCAGAGGGGTGGGGGTATACATTAGCAATCAGCCCCAGCATTTT. Encoded protein: CATSRGVGVYISNQPQHF.

This chain connects TRBV19 to TRBJ2-1, with 9 bases fitting TRBD2. This CDR3 has 15 residues. CDR1 and CDR2 (germline): LNHDA, SQIVND (reference sequence). V lost 3 bases and J lost 3; bases outside the gene matches: 3. The CDR3 region has the DNA TGTGCCAGTAGTATTACTAGCGGGCTCTACAATGAGCAGTTCTTC. As protein: CASSITSGLYNEQFF.

V is TRBV9 and J is TRBJ2-3, with 7 bases that match TRBD2. The germline CDR1 and CDR2 sequences are SGDLS and YYNGEE. The CDR3 runs 18 residues. The V and J ends lost 4 bases and 2 bases, in that order; junction bases with no gene match: 16. The CDR3, as DNA: TGTGCCAGCAGCCCCCTTCCGGGAGGCTACCTCGTCACAGATACGCAGTATTTT. Its translation: CASSPLPGGYLVTDTQYF.

The gene calls are TRBV6-5 and TRBJ1-5; 7 bases line up with TRBD1. V gave up 2 bases and J gave up 3 bases; unmatched junction bases: 4. The CDR3 spans 15 residues. CDR1 MNHEY and CDR2 SVGAGI come from the germline V gene. For the CDR3, the DNA is TGTGCCAGCAGTTACAAAACAGGGGCCAATCAGCCCCAGCATTTT. The encoded protein is CASSYKTGANQPQHF.